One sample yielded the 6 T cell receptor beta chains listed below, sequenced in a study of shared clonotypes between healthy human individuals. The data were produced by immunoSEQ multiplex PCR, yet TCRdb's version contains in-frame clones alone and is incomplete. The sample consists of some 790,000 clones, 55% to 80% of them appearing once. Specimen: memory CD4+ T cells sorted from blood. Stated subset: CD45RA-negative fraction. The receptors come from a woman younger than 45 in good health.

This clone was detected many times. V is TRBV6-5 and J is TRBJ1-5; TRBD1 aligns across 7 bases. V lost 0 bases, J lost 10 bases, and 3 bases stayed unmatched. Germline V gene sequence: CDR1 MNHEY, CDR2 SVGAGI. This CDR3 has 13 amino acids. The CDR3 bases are TGTGCCAGCAGTTACTCTAACAGGGGCCCCCAGCATTTT. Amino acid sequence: CASSYSNRGPQHF.

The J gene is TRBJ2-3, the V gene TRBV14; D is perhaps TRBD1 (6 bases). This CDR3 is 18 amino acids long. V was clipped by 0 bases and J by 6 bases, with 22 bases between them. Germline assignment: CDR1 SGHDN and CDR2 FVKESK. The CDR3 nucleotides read TGTGCCAGCAGCCAAGATTGGGTGGGGGCTGGCCACACGGATACGCAGTATTTT. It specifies CASSQDWVGAGHTDTQYF.

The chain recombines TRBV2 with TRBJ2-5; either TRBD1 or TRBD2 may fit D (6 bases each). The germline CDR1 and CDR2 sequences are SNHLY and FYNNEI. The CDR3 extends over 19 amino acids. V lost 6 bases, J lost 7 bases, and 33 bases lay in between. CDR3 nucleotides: TGTGCCAGCAGCGCCCGACAGGCCAGCAGGGCTAGCGTCTGGGGGACCCAGTACTTC. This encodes CASSARQASRASVWGTQYF. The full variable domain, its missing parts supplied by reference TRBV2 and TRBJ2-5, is EPEVTQTPSHQVTQMGQEVILRCVPISNHLYFYWYRQILGQKVEFLVSFYNNEISEKSEIFDDQFSVERPDGSNFTLKIRSTKLEDSAMYFCASSARQASRASVWGTQYFGPGTRLLVL.

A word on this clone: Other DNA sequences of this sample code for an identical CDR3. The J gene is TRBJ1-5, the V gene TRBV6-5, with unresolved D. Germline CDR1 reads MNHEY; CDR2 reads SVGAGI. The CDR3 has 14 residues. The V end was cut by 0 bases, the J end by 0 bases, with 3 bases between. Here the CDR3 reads CASSYSYSNQPQHF. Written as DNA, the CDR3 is TGTGCCAGCAGTTACTCCTATAGCAATCAGCCCCAGCATTTT.

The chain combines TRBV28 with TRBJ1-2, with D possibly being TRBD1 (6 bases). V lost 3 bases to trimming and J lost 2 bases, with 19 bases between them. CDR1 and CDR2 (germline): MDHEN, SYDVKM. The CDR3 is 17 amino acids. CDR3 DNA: TGTGCCAGCAGTTTCAGCTATCTGGCGGGGGCCAACTATGGCTACACCTTC. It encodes CASSFSYLAGANYGYTF.

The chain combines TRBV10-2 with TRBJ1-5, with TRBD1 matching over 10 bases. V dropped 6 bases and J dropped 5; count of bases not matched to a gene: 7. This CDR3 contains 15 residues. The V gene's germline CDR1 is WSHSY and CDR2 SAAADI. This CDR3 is CASSTHGQGDQPQHF. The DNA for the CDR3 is TGCGCCAGCAGCACACATGGACAGGGGGATCAGCCCCAGCATTTT.